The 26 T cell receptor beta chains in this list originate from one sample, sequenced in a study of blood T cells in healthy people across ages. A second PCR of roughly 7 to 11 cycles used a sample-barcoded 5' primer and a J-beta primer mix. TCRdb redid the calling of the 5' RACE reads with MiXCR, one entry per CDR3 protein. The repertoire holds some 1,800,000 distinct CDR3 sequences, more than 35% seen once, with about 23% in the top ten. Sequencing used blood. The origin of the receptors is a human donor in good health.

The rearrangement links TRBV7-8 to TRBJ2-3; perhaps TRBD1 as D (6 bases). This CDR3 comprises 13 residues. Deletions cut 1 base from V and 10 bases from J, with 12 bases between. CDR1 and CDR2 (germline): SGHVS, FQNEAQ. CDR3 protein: CASSLEWQGPQYF. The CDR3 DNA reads TGTGCCAGCAGCTTAGAGTGGCAGGGGCCGCAGTATTTT.

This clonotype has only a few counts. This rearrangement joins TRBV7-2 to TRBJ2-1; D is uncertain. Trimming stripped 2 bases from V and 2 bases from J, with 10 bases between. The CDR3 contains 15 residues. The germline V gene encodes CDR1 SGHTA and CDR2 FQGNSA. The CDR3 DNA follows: TGTGCCAGCAGCTTACGATCGAATGCCTACAATGAGCAGTTCTTC. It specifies CASSLRSNAYNEQFF.

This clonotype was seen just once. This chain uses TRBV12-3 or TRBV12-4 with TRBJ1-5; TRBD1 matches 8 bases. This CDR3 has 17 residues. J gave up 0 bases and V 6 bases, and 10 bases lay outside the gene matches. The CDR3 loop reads CASSPGQGRYSNQPQHF. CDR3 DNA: TGTGCCAGCAGCCCCGGACAGGGACGATATAGCAATCAGCCCCAGCATTTT.

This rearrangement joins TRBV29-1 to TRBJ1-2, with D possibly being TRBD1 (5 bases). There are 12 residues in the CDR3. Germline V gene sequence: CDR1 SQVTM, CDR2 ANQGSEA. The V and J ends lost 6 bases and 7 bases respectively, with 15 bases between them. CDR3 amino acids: CSVLQGEAGYTF. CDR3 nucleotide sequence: TGCAGCGTCCTTCAGGGTGAAGCTGGCTACACCTTC. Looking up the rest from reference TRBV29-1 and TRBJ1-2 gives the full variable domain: SAVISQKPSRDICQRGTSLTIQCQVDSQVTMMFWYRQQPGQSLTLIATANQGSEATYESGFVIDKFPISRPNLTFSTLTVSNMSPEDSSIYLCSVLQGEAGYTFGSGTRLTVV.

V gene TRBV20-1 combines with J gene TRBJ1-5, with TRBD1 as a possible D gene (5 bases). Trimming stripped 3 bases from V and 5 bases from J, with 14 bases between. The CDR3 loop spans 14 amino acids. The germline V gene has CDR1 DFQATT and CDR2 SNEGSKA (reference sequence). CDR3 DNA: TGCAGTGCTAGGAAGCTTATAGGGGATCAGCCCCAGCATTTT. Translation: CSARKLIGDQPQHF.

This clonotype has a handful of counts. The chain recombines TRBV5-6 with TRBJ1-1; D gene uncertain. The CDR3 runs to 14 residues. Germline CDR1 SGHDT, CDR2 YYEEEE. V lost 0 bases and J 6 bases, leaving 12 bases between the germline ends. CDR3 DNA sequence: TGTGCCAGCAGCTTGGTGTGGTCACCCGCTGAAGCTTTCTTT. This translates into CASSLVWSPAEAFF.

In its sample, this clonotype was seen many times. The CDR3 nucleotides are TGCGCCAGCAGCCAAGAAATGAGCTACGAGCAGTACTTC. Protein product: CASSQEMSYEQYF. The chain is built from TRBV4-1 and TRBJ2-7; D uncertain. The length of the CDR3 is 13 residues. Germline CDR1 is MGHRA and CDR2 is YSYEKL. The V gene lost 0 bases and the J gene lost 3 bases, with 6 bases spanning the gap.

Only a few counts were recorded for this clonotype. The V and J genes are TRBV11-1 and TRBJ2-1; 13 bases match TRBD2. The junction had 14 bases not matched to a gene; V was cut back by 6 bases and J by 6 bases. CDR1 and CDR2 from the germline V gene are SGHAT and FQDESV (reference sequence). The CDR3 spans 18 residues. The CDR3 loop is CASSHTHAGTSGTNEQFF. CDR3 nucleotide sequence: TGTGCCAGCAGTCATACTCACGCTGGGACTAGCGGGACCAATGAGCAGTTCTTC.

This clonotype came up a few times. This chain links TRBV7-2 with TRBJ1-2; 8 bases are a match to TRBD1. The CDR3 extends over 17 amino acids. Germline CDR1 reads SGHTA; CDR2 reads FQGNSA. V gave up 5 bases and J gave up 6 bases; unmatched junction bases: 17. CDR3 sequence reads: CASSPTRTRTGRHGYTF. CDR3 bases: TGTGCCAGCAGCCCGACGCGGACGCGGACAGGGAGGCATGGCTACACCTTC. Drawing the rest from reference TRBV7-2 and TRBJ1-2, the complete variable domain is GAGVSQSPSNKVTEKGKDVELRCDPISGHTALYWYRQSLGQGLEFLIYFQGNSAPDKSGLPSDRFSAERTGGSVSTLTIQRTQQEDSAVYLCASSPTRTRTGRHGYTFGSGTRLTVV.

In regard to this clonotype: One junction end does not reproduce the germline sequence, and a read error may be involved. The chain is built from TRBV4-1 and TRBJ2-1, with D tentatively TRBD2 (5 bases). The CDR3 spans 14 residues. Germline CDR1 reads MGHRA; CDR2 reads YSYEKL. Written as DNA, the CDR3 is TGTGCCAGCAGCCAAGATGGGGAAGCGGCTGAGCAGTTCTTC. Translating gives CASSQDGEAAEQFF.

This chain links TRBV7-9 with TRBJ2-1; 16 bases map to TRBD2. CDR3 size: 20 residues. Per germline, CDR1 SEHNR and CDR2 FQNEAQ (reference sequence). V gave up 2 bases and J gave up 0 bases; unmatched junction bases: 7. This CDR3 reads CASSLLLGLAGGSSYNEQFF. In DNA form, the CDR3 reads TGTGCCAGCAGCTTATTACTGGGACTAGCGGGGGGGAGCTCCTACAATGAGCAGTTCTTC.

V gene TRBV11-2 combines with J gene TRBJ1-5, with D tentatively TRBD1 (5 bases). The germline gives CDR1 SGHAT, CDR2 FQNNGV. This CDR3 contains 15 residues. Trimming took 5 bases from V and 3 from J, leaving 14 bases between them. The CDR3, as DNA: TGTGCCAGCAGCCCCGGGGCAGCCCCCAATCAGCCCCAGCATTTT. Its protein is CASSPGAAPNQPQHF.

CDR3 sequence: CSVEGDEQETQYF. CDR3 bases: TGCAGCGTTGAAGGTGACGAGCAAGAGACCCAGTACTTC. The chain links TRBV29-1 to TRBJ2-5; D ambiguous. This CDR3 has 13 amino acids. Germline CDR1 reads SQVTM; CDR2 reads ANQGSEA. Trimming pared 1 base from V and 2 bases from J, leaving 8 bases between.

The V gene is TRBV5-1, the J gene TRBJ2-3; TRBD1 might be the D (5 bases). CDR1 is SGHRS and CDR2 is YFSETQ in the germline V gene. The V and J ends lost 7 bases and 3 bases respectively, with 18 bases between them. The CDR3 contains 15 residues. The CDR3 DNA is TGCGCCAGCCGCGAACAGGTAGTGGTGACAGATACGCAGTATTTT. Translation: CASREQVVVTDTQYF.

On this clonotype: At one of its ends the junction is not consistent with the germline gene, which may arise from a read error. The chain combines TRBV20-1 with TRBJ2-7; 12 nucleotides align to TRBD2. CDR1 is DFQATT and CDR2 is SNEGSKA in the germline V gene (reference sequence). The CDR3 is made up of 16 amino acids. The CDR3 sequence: CSARGLAGRSSHEQYF. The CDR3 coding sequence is TGCAGTGCCCGAGGACTAGCGGGGAGGAGCTCCCACGAGCAGTACTTC.

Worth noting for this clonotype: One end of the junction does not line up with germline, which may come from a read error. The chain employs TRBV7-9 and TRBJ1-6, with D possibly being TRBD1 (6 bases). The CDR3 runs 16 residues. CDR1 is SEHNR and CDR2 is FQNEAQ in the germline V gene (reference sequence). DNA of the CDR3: TGTGCCAGCAGCGATTTTTCAGGGGTCTATAATTCGCCCCTCCACTTT. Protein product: CASSDFSGVYNSPLHF.

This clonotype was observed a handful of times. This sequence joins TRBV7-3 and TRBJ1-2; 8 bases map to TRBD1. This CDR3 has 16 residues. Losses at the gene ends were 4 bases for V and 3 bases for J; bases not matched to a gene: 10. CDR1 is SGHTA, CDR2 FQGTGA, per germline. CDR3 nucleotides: TGTGCCAGCAGCTCCCGAGGACAGGGTCACCACTATGGCTACACCTTC. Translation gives CASSSRGQGHHYGYTF.

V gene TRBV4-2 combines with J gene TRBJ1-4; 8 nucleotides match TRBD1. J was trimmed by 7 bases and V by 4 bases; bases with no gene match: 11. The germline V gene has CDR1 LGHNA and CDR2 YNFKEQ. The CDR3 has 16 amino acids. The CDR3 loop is CASSLRTGPGREKLFF. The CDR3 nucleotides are TGTGCCAGCAGCCTCCGGACAGGGCCCGGGCGTGAAAAACTGTTTTTT.

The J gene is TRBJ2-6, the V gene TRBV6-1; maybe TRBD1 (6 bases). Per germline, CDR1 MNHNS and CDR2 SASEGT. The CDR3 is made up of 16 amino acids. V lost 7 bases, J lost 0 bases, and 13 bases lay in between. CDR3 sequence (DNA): TGTGCCAGCACGCAAACAGGGTTCTCTGGGGCCAACGTCCTGACTTTC. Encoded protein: CASTQTGFSGANVLTF.

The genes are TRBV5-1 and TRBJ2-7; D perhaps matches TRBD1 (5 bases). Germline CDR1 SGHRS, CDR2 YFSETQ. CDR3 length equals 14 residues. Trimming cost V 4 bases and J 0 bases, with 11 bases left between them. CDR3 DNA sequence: TGCGCCAGCAGCGTCAGGGCATTCTCCTACGAGCAGTACTTC. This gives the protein CASSVRAFSYEQYF.

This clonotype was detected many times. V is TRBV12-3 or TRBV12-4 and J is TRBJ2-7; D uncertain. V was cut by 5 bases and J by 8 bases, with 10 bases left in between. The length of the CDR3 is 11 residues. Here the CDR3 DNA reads TGTGCCAGCAGTCTGGGTGGTAAGCAGTACTTC. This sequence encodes CASSLGGKQYF.

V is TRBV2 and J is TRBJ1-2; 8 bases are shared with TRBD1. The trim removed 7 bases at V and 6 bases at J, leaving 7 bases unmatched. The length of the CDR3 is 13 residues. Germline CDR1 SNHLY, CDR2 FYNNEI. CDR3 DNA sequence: TGTGCCAGCACGGCCGGACAGGGTCATGGCTACACCTTC. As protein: CASTAGQGHGYTF.

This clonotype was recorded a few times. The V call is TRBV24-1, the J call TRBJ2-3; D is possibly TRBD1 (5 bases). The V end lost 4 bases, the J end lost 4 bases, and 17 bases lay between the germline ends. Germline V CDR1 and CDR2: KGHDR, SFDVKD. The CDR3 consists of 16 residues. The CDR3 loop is CATSDSRQYKPDTQYF. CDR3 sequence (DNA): TGTGCCACCAGTGACTCCCGACAGTACAAACCAGATACGCAGTATTTT.

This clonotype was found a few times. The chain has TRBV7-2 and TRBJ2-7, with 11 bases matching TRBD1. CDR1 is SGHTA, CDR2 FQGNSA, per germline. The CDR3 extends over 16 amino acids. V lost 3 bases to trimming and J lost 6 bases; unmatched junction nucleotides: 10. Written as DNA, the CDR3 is TGTGCCAGCAGCTTGTTGGTCCGGGACAGGGGGACCGAGCAGTACTTC. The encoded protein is CASSLLVRDRGTEQYF.

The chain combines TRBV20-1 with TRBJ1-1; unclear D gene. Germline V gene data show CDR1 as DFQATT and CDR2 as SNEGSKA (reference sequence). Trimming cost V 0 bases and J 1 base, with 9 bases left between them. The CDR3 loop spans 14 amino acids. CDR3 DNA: TGCAGTGCTAGAGATCCCCTTACGAACACTGAAGCTTTCTTT. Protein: CSARDPLTNTEAFF.

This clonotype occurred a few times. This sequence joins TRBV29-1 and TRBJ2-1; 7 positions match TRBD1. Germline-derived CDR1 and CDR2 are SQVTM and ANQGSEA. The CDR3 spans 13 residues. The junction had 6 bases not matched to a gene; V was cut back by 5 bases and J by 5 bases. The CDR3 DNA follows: TGCAGCGTTACCCGGGACAGAGACAATGAGCAGTTCTTC. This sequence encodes CSVTRDRDNEQFF.